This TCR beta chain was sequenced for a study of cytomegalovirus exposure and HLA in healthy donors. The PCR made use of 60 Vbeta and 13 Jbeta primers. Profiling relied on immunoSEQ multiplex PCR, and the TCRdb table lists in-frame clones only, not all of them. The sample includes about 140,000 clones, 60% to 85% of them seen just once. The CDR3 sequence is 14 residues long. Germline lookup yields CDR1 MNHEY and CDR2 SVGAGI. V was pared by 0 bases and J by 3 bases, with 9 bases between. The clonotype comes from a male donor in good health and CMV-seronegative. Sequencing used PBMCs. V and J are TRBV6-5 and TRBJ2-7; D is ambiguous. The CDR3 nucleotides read TGTGCCAGCAGTTACTCCACCCGCGACTACGAGCAGTACTTC. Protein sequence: CASSYSTRDYEQYF.